The rows below give T cell receptor beta chains drawn from one sample of a study of blood T cell repertoires in COVID-19. TCRdb's copy holds only in-frame clones and misses some; the assay was immunoSEQ multiplex PCR. Among over 70,000 clones listed, 83% were seen once. Sequencing was done on a sample of peripheral blood. The origin of the receptors is a man younger than 40 with COVID-19, enrolled during active disease. The CDR3 runs from the conserved cysteine through the conserved F or W. A D gene is named only where the DNA matches it firmly. Only some rows state a clone size, as once, few, many or a class for expanded clones.

J	V	D	size	CDR3	DNA
TRBJ1-2	TRBV6-6	-	-	CASSQTDNYGYTF	TGTGCCAGCAGCCAGACAGATAACTATGGCTACACCTTC
TRBJ2-2	TRBV9	TRBD1	-	CARNPGQGITGELFF	TGTGCCCGCAATCCGGGACAGGGAATCACCGGGGAGCTGTTTTTT
TRBJ1-2	TRBV2	TRBD1	-	CASSETGYANYGYTF	TGTGCCAGCAGTGAGACAGGGTATGCTAACTATGGCTACACCTTC
TRBJ1-2	TRBV29-1	-	-	CSVGSVNYGYTF	TGCAGCGTTGGTTCAGTAAACTATGGCTACACCTTC
TRBJ1-5	TRBV27	-	-	CASSLIGGAGVNQPQHF	TGTGCCAGCAGTTTAATAGGGGGGGCGGGGGTGAATCAGCCCCAGCATTTT
TRBJ2-7	TRBV27	-	-	CASSWAKTYEQYF	TGTGCCAGCAGTTGGGCCAAAACCTACGAGCAGTACTTC
TRBJ1-2	TRBV5-1	-	-	CASSQGGGTNYGYTF	TGCGCCAGCAGCCAGGGAGGCGGTACTAACTATGGCTACACCTTC
TRBJ2-1	TRBV10-1	TRBD2	-	CASSERPSGYNEQFF	TGCGCCAGCAGTGAACGGCCTAGCGGGTACAATGAGCAGTTCTTC
TRBJ1-1	TRBV5-4	-	-	CASIIRGLTNTEAFF	TGTGCCAGCATTATAAGGGGACTGACGAACACTGAAGCTTTCTTT
TRBJ1-5	TRBV2	-	-	CASSDRGNQPQHF	TGTGCCAGCAGTGACAGGGGTAATCAGCCCCAGCATTTT
TRBJ2-3	TRBV7-2	-	few	CASSLYSTDTQYF	TGTGCCAGCAGCTTATATAGCACAGATACGCAGTATTTT
TRBJ1-3	TRBV4-2	TRBD1	few	CASSQEDRGSGNTIYF	TGTGCCAGCAGCCAAGAGGACAGGGGGTCTGGAAACACCATATATTTT
TRBJ2-1	TRBV11-3	TRBD1	-	CASSLVPGGTEQFF	TGTGCCAGCAGCTTAGTGCCAGGGGGCACTGAGCAGTTCTTC
TRBJ2-7	TRBV27	-	-	CASSLWGGWDEQYF	TGTGCCAGCAGTTTATGGGGGGGCTGGGACGAGCAGTACTTC
TRBJ1-1	TRBV2	TRBD1	-	CASSELGRGQTEAFF	TGTGCCAGCAGTGAACTCGGCAGGGGGCAAACTGAAGCTTTCTTT
TRBJ1-2	TRBV5-1	TRBD1	-	CASSLDGTGGSYGYTF	TGCGCCAGCAGCTTGGATGGGACAGGCGGCTCTTATGGCTACACCTTC
TRBJ1-1	TRBV28	TRBD1	-	CASSLGQTEAFF	TGTGCCAGCAGTTTGGGACAGACTGAAGCTTTCTTT
TRBJ1-2	TRBV9	-	-	CASSVGQGQNYGYTF	TGTGCCAGCAGCGTAGGGCAGGGTCAGAACTATGGCTACACCTTC
TRBJ1-3	TRBV2	-	-	CAGRDSGNTIYF	TGTGCTGGGAGGGACTCTGGAAACACCATATATTTT
TRBJ2-2	TRBV4-3	TRBD1	-	CASSHLSGQGTGELFF	TGCGCCAGCAGCCATCTCTCGGGACAGGGTACCGGGGAGCTGTTTTTT
TRBJ2-2	TRBV14	-	-	CASSRITGSPGELFF	TGTGCCAGCAGCCGTATCACCGGGAGCCCCGGGGAGCTGTTTTTT
TRBJ2-3	TRBV7-3	TRBD1	-	CASSLGQGVPDTQYF	TGTGCCAGCAGTTTAGGACAGGGGGTACCAGATACGCAGTATTTT
TRBJ2-4	TRBV19	-	-	CASRGTGTKNIQYF	TGTGCCAGTAGAGGCACGGGGACTAAAAACATTCAGTACTTC
TRBJ2-7	TRBV9	TRBD1	once	CASSVDGTAAYEQYF	TGTGCCAGCAGCGTAGATGGGACAGCAGCCTACGAGCAGTACTTC
TRBJ1-1	TRBV18	TRBD1	-	CASSPQGANTEAFF	TGTGCCAGCTCACCGCAGGGGGCGAACACTGAAGCTTTCTTT
TRBJ2-1	TRBV28	TRBD2	-	CAHGRNEQFF	TGTGCCCACGGGAGGAATGAGCAGTTCTTC
TRBJ2-5	TRBV7-2	TRBD1	-	CASSLRGGVSETQYF	TGTGCCAGCAGCTTAAGAGGGGGCGTATCGGAGACCCAGTACTTC
TRBJ2-3	TRBV9	TRBD1	-	CASSVRDRDTDTQYF	TGTGCCAGCAGCGTTAGGGACAGGGACACAGATACGCAGTATTTT
TRBJ2-3	TRBV6-1	TRBD1	-	CASSEFVTGGATDTQYF	TGTGCCAGCAGTGAATTCGTGACAGGGGGCGCAACAGATACGCAGTATTTT
TRBJ2-1	TRBV24-1	TRBD2	-	CATSETLAGSYNEQFF	TGTGCCACCAGTGAGACCCTAGCGGGGTCCTACAATGAGCAGTTCTTC
TRBJ1-1	TRBV25-1	-	-	CASIRGQEAFF	TGTGCCAGCATACGGGGACAAGAAGCTTTCTTT
TRBJ1-5	TRBV7-2	-	-	CASSLAQSGLRSNQPQHF	TGTGCCAGCAGCTTAGCGCAGTCGGGGTTGAGGAGCAATCAGCCCCAGCATTTT